This TCR beta chain emerged from a study of control samples from healthy donors and cancer patients. Sequencing was performed with immunoSEQ multiplex PCR; in TCRdb, only in-frame clones are kept and a portion is missing. Here the sample spans about 39,000 clones, over 70% being singletons. Details on this clone: In the same sample, other DNA sequences code for this CDR3.

The V gene's germline CDR1 is DFQATT and CDR2 SNEGSKA (reference sequence). The CDR3 contains 11 residues. The V end was cut by 4 bases, the J end by 8 bases, with 11 bases between. The specimen was PBMCs. V is TRBV20-1 and J is TRBJ1-2; D unclear. This receptor was obtained from a woman aged 60 to 75 with lung cancer. CDR3 sequence reads: CSATGSGGYTF. In nucleotides, the CDR3 is TGCAGTGCTACGGGGAGTGGAGGCTACACCTTC.